This T cell receptor beta chain was retrieved from a study of metastatic and nonmetastatic thyroid tumors. The junction had 7 bases not matched to a gene; V was cut back by 1 base and J by 1 base. Germline-derived CDR1 and CDR2 are MDHEN and SYDVKM. The CDR3 has 17 amino acids. Prior to thyroid surgery, none of the patients had received any treatment. TCRdb re-analyzed the PCR reads through MiXCR. The repertoire holds about 32,000 clones, with 15% to 20% as singletons. This clone has at least ten counts. The rearrangement links TRBV28 to TRBJ2-1; 7 bases are shared with TRBD1. Material: blood. This TCR came from a female donor with papillary thyroid cancer or a benign thyroid nodule (not recorded which). Some clones in this sample may be carry-over from other donors' samples. CDR3: CASSLSIATGSYNEQFF. CDR3 in DNA: TGTGCCAGCAGTTTATCCATTGCGACAGGGTCCTACAATGAGCAGTTCTTC.